The clone carrying this T cell receptor (beta chain) was observed a handful of times. The antigen remains undetermined. Attachment of unique molecular identifiers was made to individual cDNA molecules. One entry per CDR3 protein, called by TCRdb with MiXCR from the 5' RACE reads. The sample has about 85,000 distinct CDR3 sequences, approximately 15% seen once; the top ten hold 5.5% to 8%. The data belong to a study of early T cells in non-severe SARS-CoV-2 infection. Overall study context: Investigators sequenced bulk RNA drawn from unsorted whole blood, and chains remained unpaired. Notes on the study in general: A preference for anti-spike CD8 responses marked VDJdb matching, which missed private and CD4 specificities.

The CDR3 covers 14 residues. The ends were cut back, 3 bases at V and 7 bases at J, with 15 bases in the middle. Germline assignment: CDR1 MNHEY and CDR2 SMNVEV (reference sequence). The chain recombines TRBV27 with TRBJ2-5, with D possibly being TRBD2 (7 bases). This TCR was sampled from an adult who was a healthcare worker with PCR-confirmed SARS-CoV-2 infection or an uninfected control (not recorded which). Material for sequencing was whole blood. CDR3 sequence: CASSFFKGGGTQYF. The CDR3 DNA follows: TGTGCCAGCAGTTTTTTCAAGGGAGGGGGGACCCAGTACTTC.